The 30 T cell receptor beta chains below all came from one sample that was sequenced in a study of T cell repertoires in cytomegalovirus infection (dated by TCRdb to between 2018 and 2021). The sequencer was an Illumina HiSeq 1500. Clones were called with MiXCR by TCRdb after fastp trimmed the public reads at Q25, and only in-frame beta chains were retained. Entries are consolidated by CDR3 protein sequence, retaining the most common genes and DNA. This sample gives a few hundred thousand distinct CDR3 sequences in total; more than 25% of them show up just once. The ten biggest clones cover less than 15% of the sample. The sequenced sample consisted of PBMCs. All receptors derive from a human donor in good health (CMV status not recorded). Some clones in this sample may be carry-over from other donors' samples.

This clonotype was seen a handful of times. The V call is TRBV5-6, the J call TRBJ2-7; 8 positions match TRBD1. The CDR3 extends over 13 amino acids. V dropped 4 bases and J dropped 4; count of bases not matched to a gene: 4. Germline-derived CDR1 and CDR2 are SGHDT and YYEEEE. As DNA, the CDR3 is TGTGCCAGCAGCCAGGGACAGGATTACGAGCAGTACGTC. Translating it yields CASSQGQDYEQYV.

J is TRBJ2-3 and V is TRBV27, with 13 bases matching TRBD2. The CDR3 loop spans 16 amino acids. Germline trimming cut 5 bases from V and 4 bases from J; bases unmatched to any gene: 6. Germline CDR1 reads MNHEY; CDR2 reads SMNVEV (reference sequence). For the CDR3, the DNA is TGTGCCAGCAGTCTCACTAGCGGGAGGGTGGCAGATACGCAGTATTTT. Encoded protein: CASSLTSGRVADTQYF.

Only a few counts were recorded for this clonotype. The chain has TRBV20-1 and TRBJ2-3; a weak D match, TRBD1 (6 bases). The CDR3 totals 16 residues. In germline, CDR1 is DFQATT, CDR2 SNEGSKA (reference sequence). V was shortened by 3 bases and J by 1 base, with 17 bases between the two germline ends. The DNA for the CDR3 is TGCAGTGCTAGGTTCGGGACACCCATGGGCACAGATACGCAGTATTTT. This codes for CSARFGTPMGTDTQYF.

Written as DNA, the CDR3 is TGTGCCAGCAGGCTGGATCGGGAGCTGTTTTTT. Amino acid sequence: CASRLDRELFF. V and J are TRBV11-2 and TRBJ2-2; no reliable D call. V was shortened by 6 bases and J by 9 bases, with 8 bases between the two germline ends. This CDR3 is built from 11 residues. Germline values: CDR1 SGHAT, CDR2 FQNNGV.

In this sample, this clonotype turned up a few times. The rearrangement joins TRBV11-2 to TRBJ2-7; 16 bases are a match to TRBD2. The length of the CDR3 is 16 residues. Per the germline V gene, CDR1 is SGHAT and CDR2 is FQNNGV. Germline trimming cut 5 bases from V and 6 bases from J; bases unmatched to any gene: 7. In DNA form, the CDR3 reads TGTGCCAGCAGCCCGGGACTAGCGGGAGGGCCTCTCGAGCAGTACGTC. It translates to CASSPGLAGGPLEQYV.

In this sample, this clonotype turned up many times. V gene TRBV7-2 combines with J gene TRBJ2-3, with D unresolved. From germline, CDR1 is SGHTA and CDR2 FQGNSA. The length of the CDR3 is 13 residues. V was trimmed by 4 bases and J by 6 bases, leaving 11 bases between them. CDR3 in DNA: TGTGCCAGCAGCTCCCCAACCGTGGATACGCAGTATTTT. It yields the protein CASSSPTVDTQYF. Complete variable domain (other parts from reference TRBV7-2 and TRBJ2-3): GAGVSQSPSNKVTEKGKDVELRCDPISGHTALYWYRQSLGQGLEFLIYFQGNSAPDKSGLPSDRFSAERTGGSVSTLTIQRTQQEDSAVYLCASSSPTVDTQYFGPGTRLTVL.

This clonotype was counted between two and nine times. J is TRBJ2-5 and V is TRBV2; tentatively, D is TRBD2 (5 bases). Trimming took off 8 bases at V and 0 bases at J, with 13 bases between the two ends. The CDR3 is made up of 14 amino acids. Germline lookup yields CDR1 SNHLY and CDR2 FYNNEI. The CDR3 here is CASSEGRYQETQYF. DNA of the CDR3: TGTGCCAGCTCTGAAGGGAGATACCAAGAGACCCAGTACTTC.

The chain combines TRBV19 with TRBJ2-1, with TRBD2 identical over 10 bases. The CDR3 runs 15 residues. The junction had 9 bases not matched to a gene; V was cut back by 5 bases and J by 8 bases. In germline, CDR1 is LNHDA, CDR2 SQIVND (reference sequence). Here the CDR3 reads CASSPSGRARDEQFF. The CDR3 DNA sequence: TGTGCCAGTAGTCCAAGCGGGAGGGCCAGAGATGAGCAGTTCTTC. Full variable domain (remainder filled in from reference TRBV19 and TRBJ2-1): DGGITQSPKYLFRKEGQNVTLSCEQNLNHDAMYWYRQDPGQGLRLIYYSQIVNDFQKGDIAEGYSVSREKKESFPLTVTSAQKNPTAFYLCASSPSGRARDEQFFGPGTRLTVL.

This chain connects TRBV24-1 to TRBJ2-3; TRBD2 aligns across 13 bases. V was clipped by 4 bases and J by 3 bases; unmatched bases: 3. Germline lookup yields CDR1 KGHDR and CDR2 SFDVKD. CDR3 size: 16 residues. This CDR3 reads CATSEPTSGRTDTQYF. CDR3 bases: TGTGCCACCAGTGAGCCGACTAGCGGGAGGACAGATACGCAGTATTTT.

In its sample, this clonotype was seen many times. This chain joins TRBV28 and TRBJ2-5; TRBD2 aligns across 12 bases. Losses at the gene ends were 5 bases for V and 5 bases for J; bases not matched to a gene: 12. The CDR3 totals 17 residues. Germline V gene lookup returns CDR1 MDHEN and CDR2 SYDVKM. CDR3 protein: CASSPHLGLAGRETQYF. In nucleotides, the CDR3 is TGTGCCAGCAGTCCCCATCTCGGACTAGCGGGGAGGGAGACCCAGTACTTC. Complete variable domain (other parts from reference TRBV28 and TRBJ2-5): DVKVTQSSRYLVKRTGEKVFLECVQDMDHENMFWYRQDPGLGLRLIYFSYDVKMKEKGDIPEGYSVSREKKERFSLILESASTNQTSMYLCASSPHLGLAGRETQYFGPGTRLLVL.

This clonotype was counted a single time. The chain combines TRBV24-1 with TRBJ2-5; perhaps D is TRBD1 or TRBD2 (5 bases each). Trimming stripped 5 bases from V and 1 base from J, with 10 bases between. The CDR3 loop spans 14 amino acids. Germline V gene data show CDR1 as KGHDR and CDR2 as SFDVKD. In DNA, the CDR3 is TGTGCCACCAGTGCTTCAGGGAGCCAAGAGACCCAGTACTTC. Translated, it gives CATSASGSQETQYF.

V usage is TRBV29-1 and J usage is TRBJ1-1; perhaps TRBD1 as D (6 bases). Germline values: CDR1 SQVTM, CDR2 ANQGSEA. The ends were cut back, 5 bases at V and 1 base at J, with 11 bases in the middle. The CDR3 has 13 amino acids. The CDR3 nucleotides read TGCAGCGTTACGGGACAAAAGAACACTGAAGCTTTCTTT. The encoded protein is CSVTGQKNTEAFF.

There are many counts of this clonotype. The J gene is TRBJ1-3, the V gene TRBV7-2, with D uncertain. Deletions cut 2 bases from V and 2 bases from J, with 10 bases between. The CDR3 has 15 amino acids. Germline loops: CDR1 SGHTA, CDR2 FQGNSA. CDR3 DNA sequence: TGTGCCAGCAGCTTACGGTCTAGCCCTGGAAACACCATATATTTT. Amino acid sequence: CASSLRSSPGNTIYF.

The CDR3 nucleotides are TGTGCCAGCAGCCATGGGCAGGGAACAGCTTTCTTT. Translation: CASSHGQGTAFF. The V gene is TRBV7-9, the J gene TRBJ1-1, with a tentative D call TRBD1 (5 bases). Trimming removed 5 bases from V and 10 bases from J, with 14 bases in between. This CDR3 is 12 amino acids long. Germline CDR1 SEHNR, CDR2 FQNEAQ (reference sequence).

V and J are TRBV27 and TRBJ2-1, with no clear D. The germline V gene has CDR1 MNHEY and CDR2 SMNVEV (reference sequence). The length of the CDR3 is 15 residues. Between the trimmed V and J ends, which lost 1 base and 9 bases, there was a span of 16 bases. CDR3 DNA: TGTGCCAGCAGTTTATTCCTAGACCCGAGTATTGAGCAGTTCTTC. This translates into CASSLFLDPSIEQFF.

V and J are TRBV12-3 or TRBV12-4 and TRBJ2-3; TRBD2 matches 10 bases. The CDR3 is 16 residues long. J was trimmed by 8 bases and V by 8 bases; bases with no gene match: 16. DNA for the CDR3: TGTGCCAGCGGGCTAGCGGGAGAGAGCTTAGGAGGTACGCAGTATTTT. Translation gives CASGLAGESLGGTQYF.

This clonotype has just a few counts. This CDR3 is CSAVQENTEAFF. For the CDR3, the DNA is TGCAGTGCGGTACAGGAGAACACTGAAGCTTTCTTT. The chain uses TRBV20-1 and TRBJ1-1; tentatively, D is TRBD1 (5 bases). CDR1 is DFQATT, CDR2 SNEGSKA, per germline (reference sequence). The CDR3 has 12 residues. The germline V and J ends were trimmed by 6 bases and 1 base, with 9 bases remaining between them.

CDR3 region: CASSVNQNSADTEAFF. As DNA, the CDR3 is TGTGCCAGCAGCGTAAATCAAAACTCCGCCGACACTGAAGCTTTCTTT. The chain combines TRBV9 with TRBJ1-1, with D unclear. Germline CDR1 and CDR2: SGDLS and YYNGEE. There are 16 residues in the CDR3. Trimming cost V 1 base and J 3 bases, with 16 bases left between them.

A few counts support this clonotype. CDR3 region: CASSLARSRGNEQYF. CDR3 coding DNA: TGTGCCAGCAGCTTGGCTCGTAGTCGGGGCAACGAGCAGTACTTC. The chain recombines TRBV5-4 with TRBJ2-7; either TRBD1 or TRBD2 may fit D (5 bases each). The germline gives CDR1 SGHNT, CDR2 YYREEE (reference sequence). V was cut by 0 bases and J by 5 bases, with 15 bases left in between. CDR3 length: 15 amino acids. The full variable domain, its missing parts supplied by reference TRBV5-4 and TRBJ2-7, is ETGVTQSPTHLIKTRGQQVTLRCSSQSGHNTVSWYQQALGQGPQFIFQYYREEENGRGNFPPRFSGLQFPNYSSELNVNALELDDSALYLCASSLARSRGNEQYFGPGTRLTVT.

V and J are TRBV5-1 and TRBJ1-1; tentative D call: TRBD1 (6 bases). Germline CDR1 SGHRS, CDR2 YFSETQ. Trimming left V 4 bases short and J 4 bases short, with 14 bases between. The length of the CDR3 is 14 residues. The CDR3 sequence: CASSQRQVGTEAFF. The CDR3 region has the DNA TGCGCCAGCAGCCAACGACAGGTGGGCACTGAAGCTTTCTTT.

This clonotype was observed a handful of times. CDR3 sequence: CASSYGTGNSPLHF. The CDR3 region has the DNA TGTGCCAGTAGCTATGGGACAGGGAATTCACCCCTCCACTTT. The chain couples TRBV19 to TRBJ1-6; 9 positions agree with TRBD1. There are 14 residues in the CDR3. With V trimmed by 6 bases and J by 7 bases, 4 bases remained unmatched. The germline V gene has CDR1 LNHDA and CDR2 SQIVND (reference sequence). The entire variable domain, with the rest obtained from reference TRBV19 and TRBJ1-6, is as follows: DGGITQSPKYLFRKEGQNVTLSCEQNLNHDAMYWYRQDPGQGLRLIYYSQIVNDFQKGDIAEGYSVSREKKESFPLTVTSAQKNPTAFYLCASSYGTGNSPLHFGNGTRLTVT.

This clonotype was seen a handful of times. The rearrangement uses TRBV10-3 and TRBJ1-1, with D possibly matching TRBD1 (5 bases). V dropped 4 bases and J dropped 1 base, with 10 bases sitting between them. Germline V gene data show CDR1 as ENHRY and CDR2 as SYGVKD. The CDR3 is 14 residues long. The CDR3 protein is CAISAQTGNTEAFF. In nucleotides, the CDR3 is TGTGCCATCAGTGCGCAAACAGGGAACACTGAAGCTTTCTTT.

The chain combines TRBV28 with TRBJ1-1; 7 positions agree with TRBD1. V was pared by 10 bases and J by 5 bases, with 10 bases of the junction left unmatched. Germline CDR1 reads MDHEN; CDR2 reads SYDVKM. The length of the CDR3 is 13 residues. CDR3 protein: CATNPRGRTEAFF. DNA for the CDR3: TGTGCCACCAATCCCAGGGGGAGAACTGAAGCTTTCTTT.

The gene calls are TRBV6-1 and TRBJ2-7, with D perhaps matching TRBD1 (5 bases). This CDR3 is built from 15 residues. Germline CDR1 MNHNS, CDR2 SASEGT. V was pared by 3 bases and J by 3 bases, with 15 bases between. CDR3 sequence reads: CASSDKGSTNYEQYV. The CDR3 DNA follows: TGTGCCAGCAGTGATAAGGGGTCAACCAACTACGAGCAGTACGTC.

This clonotype appeared a few times. The chain combines TRBV20-1 with TRBJ1-6; no definite D call. Per germline, CDR1 DFQATT and CDR2 SNEGSKA (reference sequence). The V end lost 1 base, the J end lost 10 bases, and 14 bases lay between the germline ends. CDR3 length: 14 residues. The CDR3 spells CSARGRSSFSPLHF. CDR3 nucleotides: TGCAGTGCTAGAGGACGGAGCTCGTTCTCACCCCTCCACTTT.

This clonotype was counted between two and nine times. The V gene is TRBV11-2, the J gene TRBJ2-3; no clear D. The CDR3 length is 16 residues. Germline V CDR1 and CDR2: SGHAT, FQNNGV. Trimming took off 1 base at V and 0 bases at J, with 11 bases between the two ends. CDR3 bases: TGTGCCAGCAGCTTAGGCCAGGTTACTAGCACAGATACGCAGTATTTT. Amino acids: CASSLGQVTSTDTQYF.

This clonotype appeared many times. The chain couples TRBV2 to TRBJ1-5, with TRBD1 identical over 7 bases. This CDR3 region has 13 residues. V shed 5 bases and J 5 bases; nucleotides not matched to a gene: 3. CDR1 and CDR2 (germline): SNHLY, FYNNEI. DNA for the CDR3: TGTGCCAGCAGTACCGACAGGGATCAGCCCCAGCATTTT. It encodes CASSTDRDQPQHF.

This clonotype was seen at least ten times. This sequence joins TRBV7-2 and TRBJ2-3; TRBD2 might be the D (5 bases). The germline V gene has CDR1 SGHTA and CDR2 FQGNSA. CDR3 size: 13 residues. Trimming took 6 bases from V and 4 from J, leaving 11 bases between them. The chain's CDR3 is CASRRTRADTQYF. The CDR3 coding sequence is TGTGCCAGCAGGCGGACTCGGGCAGATACGCAGTATTTT.

The rearrangement uses TRBV5-6 and TRBJ2-7; a possible D gene is TRBD2 (6 bases). V was shortened by 3 bases and J by 1 base, with 20 bases between the two germline ends. The CDR3 consists of 17 residues. The germline CDR1 and CDR2 sequences are SGHDT and YYEEEE. DNA of the CDR3: TGTGCCAGCAGCTCCTTTATGGGGGGAGGCCCATCCTACGAGCAGTACTTC. It codes for CASSSFMGGGPSYEQYF.

There are many counts of this clonotype. The genes are TRBV7-8 and TRBJ1-1, with 7 bases aligning to TRBD1. Germline loops: CDR1 SGHVS, CDR2 FQNEAQ. V was clipped by 7 bases and J by 2 bases; unmatched bases: 7. The CDR3 runs to 14 residues. CDR3 in DNA: TGTGCCAGCAACGTTCAGGGGGTAAACACTGAAGCTTTCTTT. Its protein product is CASNVQGVNTEAFF.